This TCR beta chain was profiled in a study of control samples from healthy donors and cancer patients. Assay: immunoSEQ multiplex PCR; the TCRdb copy retains only in-frame clones and omits some. Counted here are 150,000 or so clones, 85% to 95% occurring once; the ten biggest clones make up about 5.6%. Germline V CDR1 and CDR2: SGHNT, YYREEE (reference sequence). CDR3 size: 12 residues. Losses at the gene ends were 4 bases for V and 15 bases for J; bases not matched to a gene: 8. V usage is TRBV5-4 and J usage is TRBJ2-1; 9 bases agree with TRBD2. The source is a middle-aged man in good health. The sequenced sample consisted of blood. This CDR3 reads CASSPPGLAPFF. The DNA for the CDR3 is TGTGCCAGCAGCCCACCGGGACTAGCCCCGTTCTTC.